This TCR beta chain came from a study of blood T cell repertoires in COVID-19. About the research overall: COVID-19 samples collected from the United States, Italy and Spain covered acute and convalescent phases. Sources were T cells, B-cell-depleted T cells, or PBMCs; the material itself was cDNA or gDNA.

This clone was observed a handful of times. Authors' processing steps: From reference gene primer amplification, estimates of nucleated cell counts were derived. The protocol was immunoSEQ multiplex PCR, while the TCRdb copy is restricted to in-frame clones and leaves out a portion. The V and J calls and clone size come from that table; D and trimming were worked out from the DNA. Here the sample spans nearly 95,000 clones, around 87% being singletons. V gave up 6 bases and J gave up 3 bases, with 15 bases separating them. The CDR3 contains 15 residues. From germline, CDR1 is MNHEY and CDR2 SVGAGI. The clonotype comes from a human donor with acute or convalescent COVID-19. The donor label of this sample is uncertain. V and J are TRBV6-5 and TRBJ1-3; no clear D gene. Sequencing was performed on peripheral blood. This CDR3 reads CASRPGKSGGNTIYF. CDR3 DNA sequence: TGTGCCAGCAGACCAGGAAAATCAGGTGGAAACACCATATATTTT.